This T cell receptor (beta chain) comes out of a study of blood T cell repertoires in COVID-19. Across the study: COVID-19 samples collected from the United States, Italy and Spain covered acute and convalescent phases.

This table comes from immunoSEQ multiplex PCR, and its TCRdb copy is limited to in-frame clones, with some not included. The sample includes over 90,000 clones, roughly 85% seen only once; the top ten take approximately 3.1%. The CDR3 covers 14 residues. CDR1 and CDR2 (germline): LNHDA, SQIVND (reference sequence). The ends were cut back, 4 bases at V and 0 bases at J, with 10 bases in the middle. The rearrangement links TRBV19 to TRBJ2-7; TRBD1 is a possible D gene (5 bases). The source material was peripheral blood. This TCR was recovered from a man between 45 and 60 years old in a cohort sampled during active COVID-19. In DNA form, the CDR3 reads TGTGCCAGTAGTAGACAGACAGACTCCTACGAGCAGTACTTC. Protein sequence: CASSRQTDSYEQYF. Combining the CDR3 with reference TRBV19 and TRBJ2-7 gives the whole variable domain DGGITQSPKYLFRKEGQNVTLSCEQNLNHDAMYWYRQDPGQGLRLIYYSQIVNDFQKGDIAEGYSVSREKKESFPLTVTSAQKNPTAFYLCASSRQTDSYEQYFGPGTRLTVT.